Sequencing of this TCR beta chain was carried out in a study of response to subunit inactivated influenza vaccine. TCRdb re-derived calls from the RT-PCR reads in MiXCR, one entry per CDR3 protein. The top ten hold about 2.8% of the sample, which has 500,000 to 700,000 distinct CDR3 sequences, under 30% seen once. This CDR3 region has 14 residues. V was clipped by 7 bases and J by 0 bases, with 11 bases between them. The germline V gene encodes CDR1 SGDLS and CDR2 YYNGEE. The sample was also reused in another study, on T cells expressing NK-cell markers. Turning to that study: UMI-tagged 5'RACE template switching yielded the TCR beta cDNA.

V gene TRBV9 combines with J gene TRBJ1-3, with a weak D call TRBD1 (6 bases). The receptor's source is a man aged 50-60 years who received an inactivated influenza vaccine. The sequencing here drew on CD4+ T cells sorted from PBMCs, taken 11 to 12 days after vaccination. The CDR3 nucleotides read TGTGCCAGCGGAGACAGGAGCTCTGGAAACACCATATATTTT. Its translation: CASGDRSSGNTIYF. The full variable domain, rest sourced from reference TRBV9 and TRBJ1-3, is DSGVTQTPKHLITATGQRVTLRCSPRSGDLSVYWYQQSLDQGLQFLIQYYNGEERAKGNILERFSAQQFPDLHSELNLSSLELGDSALYFCASGDRSSGNTIYFGEGSWLTVV.